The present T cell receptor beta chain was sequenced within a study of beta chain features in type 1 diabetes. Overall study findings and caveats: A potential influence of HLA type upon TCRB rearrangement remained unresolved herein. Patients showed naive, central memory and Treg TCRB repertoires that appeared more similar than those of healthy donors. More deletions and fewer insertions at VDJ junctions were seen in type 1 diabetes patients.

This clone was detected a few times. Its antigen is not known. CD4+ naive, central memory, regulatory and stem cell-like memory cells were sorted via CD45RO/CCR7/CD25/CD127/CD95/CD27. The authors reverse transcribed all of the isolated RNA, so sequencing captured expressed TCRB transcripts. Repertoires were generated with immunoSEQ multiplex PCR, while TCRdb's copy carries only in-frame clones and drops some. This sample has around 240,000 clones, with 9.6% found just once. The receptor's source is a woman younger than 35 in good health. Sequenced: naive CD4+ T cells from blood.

In DNA form, the CDR3 reads TGCGCCAGCAGCCTCCGACTAGCGGGAGGAGTTGGAGATACGCAGTATTTT. This codes for CASSLRLAGGVGDTQYF. The chain recombines TRBV5-1 with TRBJ2-3, with 13 bases aligning to TRBD2. The CDR3 has 17 residues. Germline V CDR1 and CDR2: SGHRS, YFSETQ. The trim removed 4 bases at V and 5 bases at J, leaving 10 bases unmatched.